This T cell receptor (beta chain) is from a study of post-analysis software for immune sequencing data. The CDR3 runs to 16 residues. In germline, CDR1 is SGHKS, CDR2 YYEKEE (reference sequence). V shed 7 bases and J shed 2 bases, with 20 bases lying between them. Unique-molecular-identifier-tagged TCR beta cDNA libraries were used. T cells numbering roughly 0.85 to 10 million gave rise to some 520,000 cDNA molecules. TCRdb reprocessed the PCR reads with MiXCR, giving one entry per CDR3 protein. The sample carries around 710,000 distinct CDR3 sequences, around 46% recorded once. The study's findings and limits: There were five or six TRBV segments more frequent in patients than controls, and TRBV5-6, TRBV5-1 and TRBV20-1 were among them. In multiple sclerosis, normalized Chao1 diversity was significantly below that of controls.

For this clonotype: Its antigen is undetermined.

The specimen was blood. J is TRBJ2-3 and V is TRBV5-5, with D possibly TRBD2 on 6 matching bases. The TCR comes from a girl aged 5 to 17 with multiple sclerosis. In nucleotides, the CDR3 is TGTGCCAGCCCACCGCCCGGGACTGTAATCACAGATACGCAGTATTTT. It translates to CASPPPGTVITDTQYF.